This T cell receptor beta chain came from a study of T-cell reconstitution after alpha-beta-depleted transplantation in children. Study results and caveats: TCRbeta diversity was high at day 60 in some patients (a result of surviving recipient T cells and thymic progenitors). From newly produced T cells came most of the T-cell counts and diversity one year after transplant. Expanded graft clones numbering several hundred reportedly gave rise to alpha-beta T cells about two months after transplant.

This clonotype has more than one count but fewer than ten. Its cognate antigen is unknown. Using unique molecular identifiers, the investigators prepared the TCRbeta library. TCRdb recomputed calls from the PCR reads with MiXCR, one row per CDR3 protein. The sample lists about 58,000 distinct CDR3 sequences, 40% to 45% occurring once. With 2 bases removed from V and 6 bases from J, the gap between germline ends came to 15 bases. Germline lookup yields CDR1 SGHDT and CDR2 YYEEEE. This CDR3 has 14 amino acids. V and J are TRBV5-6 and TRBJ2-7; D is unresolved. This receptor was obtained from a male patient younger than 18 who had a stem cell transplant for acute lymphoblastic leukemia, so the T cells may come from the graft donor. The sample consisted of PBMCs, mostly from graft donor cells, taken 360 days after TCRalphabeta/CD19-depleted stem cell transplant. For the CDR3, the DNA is TGTGCCAGCAGCTTCGTTCGCCGTATTTCCGAGCAGTACTTC. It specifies CASSFVRRISEQYF.